The 3 T cell receptor beta chains below come from one sample, sequenced in a study of identical twins. TCRdb fed the 5' RACE reads into MiXCR, producing one record per CDR3 protein. The sample consists of roughly 500,000 distinct CDR3 sequences, 22% of them appearing once. Separately, the same data were catalogued under a study of T cells expressing NK-cell markers.

The sequenced sample was CD4+ T cells sorted from blood. Receptors were obtained from a woman aged 18-29 years in good health.

This rearrangement joins TRBV12-3 or TRBV12-4 to TRBJ2-7; D might be TRBD2 (5 bases). The CDR3 runs to 12 residues. The V gene lost 2 bases and the J gene lost 9 bases, with 11 bases spanning the gap. CDR3 in DNA: TGTGCCAGCAGTTTAAGGCTAGCAGGGCAGTACTTC. It translates to CASSLRLAGQYF.

This clonotype was seen a handful of times. The V and J genes are TRBV20-1 and TRBJ2-1; 10 bases agree with TRBD2. The CDR3 extends over 15 amino acids. CDR1 and CDR2 from the germline V gene are DFQATT and SNEGSKA (reference sequence). V lost 1 base, J lost 4 bases, and 4 bases stayed unmatched. CDR3 coding DNA: TGCAGTGCTAGAGTTGTAGCGGGAGGATACAATGAGCAGTTCTTC. It yields the protein CSARVVAGGYNEQFF.

The chain has TRBV4-3 and TRBJ2-1, with 9 bases matching TRBD1. This CDR3 region has 18 residues. Germline lookup yields CDR1 LGHNA and CDR2 YSLEER. V dropped 3 bases and J dropped 8; count of bases not matched to a gene: 17. The CDR3 nucleotides are TGCGCCAGCAGCCACGAGGGGTGGGACAGGGTGGCAGGGGATGAGCAGTTCTTC. It translates to CASSHEGWDRVAGDEQFF.